This T cell receptor beta chain emerged from a study of response to subunit inactivated influenza vaccine. Concerning this clonotype: Its antigen is not identified.

A single record per CDR3 protein comes from TCRdb applying MiXCR to the RT-PCR reads. The sample gives hundreds of thousands of distinct CDR3 sequences, 6% to 9% of which show up once; 10% to 15% is in the top ten. Overall study findings and caveats: Only a handful of new T cells, the authors suggested, are recruited with each seasonal influenza vaccination.

This receptor was taken from a man between 50 and 75 years old who received an inactivated influenza vaccine. The input for sequencing was PBMCs from blood, taken about 23 months after vaccination.

The CDR3 DNA sequence: TGTGCCAGCTCACCACCCGGGACACCCACCGGGGAGCTGTTTTTT. Residues: CASSPPGTPTGELFF. The chain combines TRBV18 with TRBJ2-2; tentative D call: TRBD1 (6 bases). CDR1 is KGHSH and CDR2 is LQKENI in the germline V gene. The CDR3 has 15 amino acids. Trimming removed 0 bases at V and 4 bases at J, with 9 bases between.